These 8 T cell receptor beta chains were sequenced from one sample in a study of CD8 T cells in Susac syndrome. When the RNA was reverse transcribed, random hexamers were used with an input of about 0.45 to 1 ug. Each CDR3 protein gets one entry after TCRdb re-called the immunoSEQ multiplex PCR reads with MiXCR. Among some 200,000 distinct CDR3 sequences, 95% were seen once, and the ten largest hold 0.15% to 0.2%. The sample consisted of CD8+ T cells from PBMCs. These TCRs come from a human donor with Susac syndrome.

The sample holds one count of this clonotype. CDR3 region: CSASTQREGGDTQYF. The CDR3 nucleotides are TGCAGTGCTAGTACCCAGAGGGAGGGCGGGGATACGCAGTATTTT. The rearrangement joins TRBV20-1 to TRBJ2-3, with 7 bases fitting TRBD2. The junction had 12 bases not matched to a gene; V was cut back by 3 bases and J by 6 bases. This CDR3 contains 15 residues. Germline V CDR1 and CDR2: DFQATT, SNEGSKA (reference sequence).

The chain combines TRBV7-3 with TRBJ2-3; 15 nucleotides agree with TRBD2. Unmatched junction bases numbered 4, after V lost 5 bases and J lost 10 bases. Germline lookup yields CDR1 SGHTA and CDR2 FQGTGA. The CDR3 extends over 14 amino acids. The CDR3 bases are TGTGCCAGCAGCCCCGGGACTAGCGGGGGGCCGCAGTATTTT. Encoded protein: CASSPGTSGGPQYF.

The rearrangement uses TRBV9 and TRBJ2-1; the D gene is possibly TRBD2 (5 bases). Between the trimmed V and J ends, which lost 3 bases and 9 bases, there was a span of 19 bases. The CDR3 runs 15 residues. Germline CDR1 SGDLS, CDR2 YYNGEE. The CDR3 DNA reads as TGTGCCAGCAGCGACCCGGGCCCCTCTGGAGGTGAGCAGTTCTTC. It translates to CASSDPGPSGGEQFF. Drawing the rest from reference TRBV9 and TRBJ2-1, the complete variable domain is DSGVTQTPKHLITATGQRVTLRCSPRSGDLSVYWYQQSLDQGLQFLIQYYNGEERAKGNILERFSAQQFPDLHSELNLSSLELGDSALYFCASSDPGPSGGEQFFGPGTRLTVL.

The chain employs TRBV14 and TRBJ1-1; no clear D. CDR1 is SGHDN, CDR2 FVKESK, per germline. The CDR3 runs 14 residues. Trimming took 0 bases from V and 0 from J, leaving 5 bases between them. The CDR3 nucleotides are TGTGCCAGCAGCCAAGACAGGTTGAACACTGAAGCTTTCTTT. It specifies CASSQDRLNTEAFF.

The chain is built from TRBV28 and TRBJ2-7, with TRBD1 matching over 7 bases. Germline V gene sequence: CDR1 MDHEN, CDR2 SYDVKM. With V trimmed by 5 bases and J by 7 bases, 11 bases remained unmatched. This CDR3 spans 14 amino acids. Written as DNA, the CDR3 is TGTGCCAGCAGTACGAATTCCGGGACAGCAGAGCAGTACTTC. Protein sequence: CASSTNSGTAEQYF.

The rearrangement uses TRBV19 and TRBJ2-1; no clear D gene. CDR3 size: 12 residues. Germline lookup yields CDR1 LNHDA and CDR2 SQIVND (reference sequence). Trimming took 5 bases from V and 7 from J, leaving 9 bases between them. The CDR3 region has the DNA TGTGCCAGTAGTCCCTTACCGAATGAGCAGTTCTTC. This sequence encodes CASSPLPNEQFF.

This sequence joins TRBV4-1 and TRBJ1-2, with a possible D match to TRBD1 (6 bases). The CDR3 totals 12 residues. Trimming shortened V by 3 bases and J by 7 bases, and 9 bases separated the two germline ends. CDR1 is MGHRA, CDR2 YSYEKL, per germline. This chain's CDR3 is CASSHQGFGYTF. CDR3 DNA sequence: TGCGCCAGCAGCCACCAGGGGTTTGGCTACACCTTC.

The CDR3 reads CASSYYPPAVGSGYTF. CDR3 coding DNA: TGTGCCAGCAGTTATTACCCGCCAGCCGTGGGCAGTGGCTACACCTTC. The chain links TRBV6-5 to TRBJ1-2; no reliable D call. The CDR3 consists of 16 residues. Per germline, CDR1 MNHEY and CDR2 SVGAGI. The V end was cut by 3 bases, the J end by 7 bases, with 21 bases between.